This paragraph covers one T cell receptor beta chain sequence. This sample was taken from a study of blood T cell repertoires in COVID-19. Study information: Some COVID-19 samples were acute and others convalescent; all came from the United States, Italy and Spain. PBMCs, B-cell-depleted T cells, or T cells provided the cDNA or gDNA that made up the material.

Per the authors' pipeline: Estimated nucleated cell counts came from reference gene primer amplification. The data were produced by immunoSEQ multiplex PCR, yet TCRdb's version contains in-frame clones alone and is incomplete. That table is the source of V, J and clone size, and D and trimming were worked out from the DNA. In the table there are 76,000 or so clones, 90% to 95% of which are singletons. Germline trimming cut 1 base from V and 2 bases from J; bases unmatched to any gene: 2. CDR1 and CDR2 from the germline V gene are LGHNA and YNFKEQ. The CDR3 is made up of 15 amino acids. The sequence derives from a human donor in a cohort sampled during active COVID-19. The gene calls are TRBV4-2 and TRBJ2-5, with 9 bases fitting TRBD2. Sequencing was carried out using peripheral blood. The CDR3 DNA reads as TGTGCCAGCAGCCAAGGGCTAGCGGGACAAGAGACCCAGTACTTC. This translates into CASSQGLAGQETQYF.